The 30 T cell receptor beta chains below all came from one sample that was sequenced in a study of shared T cell receptors in the human thymus. Only in-frame clones appear in the TCRdb table, and some are missing; sequencing was by immunoSEQ multiplex PCR. The table includes about 710,000 clones, around 87% detected once. A further study also used this sample, focusing on human thymus T cells.

The sequencing input was thymocytes. The receptors were sampled from a boy younger than two with a congenital heart defect.

This chain links TRBV18 with TRBJ1-2; tentatively, D is TRBD1 (5 bases). V lost 3 bases to trimming and J lost 8 bases, with 16 bases between them. The CDR3 sequence is 14 residues long. Germline CDR1 is KGHSH and CDR2 is LQKENI. The CDR3 coding sequence is TGTGCCAGCTCACCGTCCTCGAGACAGATCGGCTACACCTTC. This translates into CASSPSSRQIGYTF. Supplemented by reference TRBV18 and TRBJ1-2, the full variable domain reads NAGVMQNPRHLVRRRGQEARLRCSPMKGHSHVYWYRQLPEEGLKFMVYLQKENIIDESGMPKERFSAEFPKEGPSILRIQQVVRGDSAAYFCASSPSSRQIGYTFGSGTRLTVV.

The chain couples TRBV28 to TRBJ1-5; the match to TRBD1 covers 9 bases. The CDR3 contains 19 residues. With V trimmed by 2 bases and J by 2 bases, 13 bases remained unmatched. The germline V gene encodes CDR1 MDHEN and CDR2 SYDVKM. The CDR3 region is CASSLDGDRETLGNQPQHF. In DNA form, the CDR3 reads TGTGCCAGCAGTTTAGATGGGGACAGGGAAACTCTAGGCAATCAGCCCCAGCATTTT.

The CDR3 region has the DNA TGTGCCATCGCCAGCGGGAGGGAATACGAGCAGTACTTC. Translation gives CAIASGREYEQYF. This chain joins TRBV10-3 and TRBJ2-7, with TRBD2 matching 10 bases. V shed 8 bases, J shed 4 bases, and the junction held 5 bases outside the gene matches. CDR1 and CDR2 (germline): ENHRY, SYGVKD. This CDR3 is 13 amino acids long.

This clone was observed a single time. V and J are TRBV18 and TRBJ1-5, with 9 bases matching TRBD1. This CDR3 is built from 14 residues. Germline CDR1 reads KGHSH; CDR2 reads LQKENI. The junction had 3 bases not matched to a gene; V was cut back by 2 bases and J by 7 bases. CDR3 coding DNA: TGTGCCAGCTCACCAGGACAGGGGTCCCAGCCCCAGCATTTT. This translates into CASSPGQGSQPQHF.

The rearrangement joins TRBV4-3 to TRBJ2-7; 8 bases agree with TRBD2. Germline CDR1 and CDR2: LGHNA and YSLEER. CDR3 length equals 16 residues. The J segment lost 2 bases and the V segment lost 1 base, leaving 7 bases of the junction unmatched. This chain's CDR3 is CASSQVASGGTYEQYF. Here the CDR3 DNA reads TGCGCCAGCAGCCAAGTCGCAAGCGGGGGTACCTACGAGCAGTACTTC.

The genes are TRBV2 and TRBJ2-3; 12 positions agree with TRBD2. V trimming: 0 bases; J trimming: 3 bases; junction bases outside the gene matches: 19. The V gene's germline CDR1 is SNHLY and CDR2 FYNNEI. The CDR3 runs to 22 residues. CDR3 coding DNA: TGTGCCAGCAGTGAAGCTAGTGGTCGGAGGCTAGCGGGGGGGTTTAGGACAGATACGCAGTATTTT. This encodes CASSEASGRRLAGGFRTDTQYF.

This clone was observed a single time. This chain joins TRBV29-1 and TRBJ2-1; 11 bases align to TRBD2. Germline V CDR1 and CDR2: SQVTM, ANQGSEA. The CDR3 spans 15 residues. J was trimmed by 9 bases and V by 5 bases; bases with no gene match: 12. This CDR3 is CSVNRSGRVRSEQFF. The CDR3 coding sequence is TGCAGCGTTAACCGTAGCGGGAGGGTCCGCAGTGAGCAGTTCTTC.

The chain uses TRBV28 and TRBJ2-7, with TRBD2 identical over 9 bases. With 4 bases clipped from V and 4 bases from J, the junction kept 20 bases outside the gene matches. The CDR3 spans 19 residues. Germline V gene data show CDR1 as MDHEN and CDR2 as SYDVKM. CDR3 DNA sequence: TGTGCCAGCAGTTCCGACAGGGTGTGGGGGCGGGAGGGGTTTTACGAGCAGTACTTC. It codes for CASSSDRVWGREGFYEQYF.

The chain recombines TRBV11-3 with TRBJ2-1, with a weak D call TRBD2 (6 bases). V was clipped by 3 bases and J by 5 bases, with 11 bases between them. This CDR3 region has 14 residues. Germline loops: CDR1 SGHNT, CDR2 YENEEA. As DNA, the CDR3 is TGTGCCAGCAGCTTGGGGGGAGCGGACAATGAGCAGTTCTTC. Translated: CASSLGGADNEQFF.

The rearrangement uses TRBV30 and TRBJ2-7; D is perhaps TRBD2 (5 bases). From germline, CDR1 is GTSNPN and CDR2 SVGIG (reference sequence). The CDR3 length is 13 residues. V lost 4 bases and J 0 bases, leaving 10 bases between the germline ends. The DNA for the CDR3 is TGTGCCTGGACCGAGGGTAGCTCCTACGAGCAGTACTTC. Translated, it gives CAWTEGSSYEQYF.

A few counts support this clone. V gene TRBV29-1 combines with J gene TRBJ2-1; possibly TRBD2 for D (5 bases). Per germline, CDR1 SQVTM and CDR2 ANQGSEA. V lost 6 bases and J 6 bases, leaving 18 bases between the germline ends. The CDR3 loop spans 14 amino acids. The CDR3 here is CSVERHPPGNEQFF. For the CDR3, the DNA is TGCAGCGTGGAGCGGCACCCACCGGGCAATGAGCAGTTCTTC.

The rearrangement uses TRBV20-1 and TRBJ1-4; the D gene is possibly TRBD1 (5 bases). Germline-derived CDR1 and CDR2 are DFQATT and SNEGSKA (reference sequence). With 5 bases removed from V and 7 bases from J, the gap between germline ends came to 8 bases. The CDR3 loop spans 11 amino acids. CDR3 DNA: TGCAGTGCTCGGACACTTGAAAAACTGTTTTTT. Amino acids: CSARTLEKLFF.

The chain links TRBV19 to TRBJ1-5; 8 bases align to TRBD1. The V gene end was trimmed by 6 bases and the J gene end by 1 base; junction bases not matched to a gene: 5. Germline-derived CDR1 and CDR2 are LNHDA and SQIVND (reference sequence). This CDR3 region has 15 residues. Written as DNA, the CDR3 is TGTGCCAGTAGCACAGGGGGTTTCAGCAATCAGCCCCAGCATTTT. Protein sequence: CASSTGGFSNQPQHF.

This sequence joins TRBV5-7 and TRBJ1-1; the D gene is possibly TRBD1 (5 bases). TRBV5-7 is noted as an ORF with a role that remains uncertain. This CDR3 spans 12 amino acids. Trimming removed 6 bases from V and 10 bases from J, with 16 bases in between. CDR3 loop: CASIQGGLRAFF. CDR3 coding DNA: TGTGCCAGCATCCAGGGAGGTTTAAGAGCTTTCTTT.

The rearrangement joins TRBV18 to TRBJ2-7, with D maybe TRBD1 (5 bases). CDR1 is KGHSH, CDR2 LQKENI, per germline. V was pared by 3 bases and J by 2 bases, with 8 bases between. This CDR3 is 13 amino acids long. CDR3 residues: CASSPDSPYEQYF. The CDR3 nucleotides are TGTGCCAGCTCACCTGACAGTCCCTACGAGCAGTACTTC.

The chain carries TRBV10-3 and TRBJ1-5; D is undetermined. The CDR3 spans 13 residues. V was shortened by 2 bases and J by 9 bases, with 11 bases between the two germline ends. Germline loops: CDR1 ENHRY, CDR2 SYGVKD. CDR3 protein: CAISETPGRPQHF. In DNA form, the CDR3 reads TGTGCCATCAGTGAGACTCCAGGAAGGCCCCAGCATTTT.

The chain joins TRBV30 to TRBJ2-1, with a possible D match to TRBD1 (5 bases). There are 14 residues in the CDR3. The germline V and J ends were trimmed by 1 base and 6 bases, with 13 bases remaining between them. Looked up from germline, CDR1 is GTSNPN and CDR2 is SVGIG (reference sequence). The DNA of the CDR3 is TGTGCCTGGAGTGCCCCTGACAGAATCAATGAGCAGTTCTTC. This translates into CAWSAPDRINEQFF.

The gene calls are TRBV5-1 and TRBJ2-7, with a tentative D call TRBD1 (6 bases). Trimming took off 2 bases at V and 0 bases at J, with 9 bases between the two ends. The CDR3 covers 14 residues. Germline CDR1 and CDR2: SGHRS and YFSETQ. The CDR3 sequence is CASSFGGSSYEQYF. The CDR3 DNA reads as TGCGCCAGCAGCTTTGGGGGCAGCTCCTACGAGCAGTACTTC.

This chain uses TRBV28 with TRBJ2-1; the match to TRBD1 covers 8 bases. Trimming took 5 bases from V and 8 from J; bases not matched to a gene: 8. The CDR3 has 14 residues. Germline lookup yields CDR1 MDHEN and CDR2 SYDVKM. The DNA of the CDR3 is TGTGCCAGCAGTCCCCACCCGACAGGGGATGAGCAGTTCTTC. Translation: CASSPHPTGDEQFF.

The V call is TRBV13, the J call TRBJ2-4; 10 bases map to TRBD2. The CDR3 runs to 16 residues. Trimming at V came to 5 bases and at J to 11 bases, leaving 15 bases not matched to a gene. Germline loops: CDR1 PRHDT, CDR2 FYEKMQ (reference sequence). The CDR3 sequence is CASSPPSAGGPRVQYF. The CDR3 DNA is TGTGCCAGCAGCCCCCCTTCAGCGGGAGGGCCAAGGGTTCAGTACTTC.

This clone was found once. V is TRBV27 and J is TRBJ2-7; TRBD1 is a possible D gene (5 bases). V dropped 3 bases and J dropped 7 bases, with 19 bases sitting between them. This CDR3 comprises 15 residues. Germline V gives CDR1 MNHEY, CDR2 SMNVEV (reference sequence). CDR3 DNA sequence: TGTGCCAGCAGTTTGGGTTCGCAGGGCCCTAAGGAGCAGTACTTC. Translation: CASSLGSQGPKEQYF.

The CDR3 DNA reads TGTGCCAGCAGCCCACCCGGGCTAGCGGGAGTTGCGAATGAGCAGTTCTTC. It is translated as CASSPPGLAGVANEQFF. The chain couples TRBV7-2 to TRBJ2-1, with 10 bases matching TRBD2. The germline V gene encodes CDR1 SGHTA and CDR2 FQGNSA. The ends lost 5 bases at V and 7 bases at J; junction bases unmatched: 14. This CDR3 spans 17 amino acids.

The gene calls are TRBV28 and TRBJ2-3, with TRBD1 matching over 7 bases. Per the germline V gene, CDR1 is MDHEN and CDR2 is SYDVKM. The CDR3 is 19 amino acids. V shed 3 bases and J 3 bases; nucleotides not matched to a gene: 18. The CDR3 loop reads CASSFYTLLRQGRTDTQYF. CDR3 sequence (DNA): TGTGCCAGCAGTTTCTACACCCTTCTTCGACAGGGAAGGACAGATACGCAGTATTTT.

The chain couples TRBV25-1 to TRBJ2-1; 8 bases are a match to TRBD2. This CDR3 has 14 amino acids. Germline V gene lookup returns CDR1 MGHDK and CDR2 SYGVNS. V shed 1 base, J shed 10 bases, and the junction held 6 bases outside the gene matches. The CDR3 DNA follows: TGTGCCAGCAGTGAATCCGGGGGGGCCTGGGAGCAGTTCTTC. Its protein product is CASSESGGAWEQFF.

The genes are TRBV28 and TRBJ1-5; 7 bases fit TRBD1. The CDR3 totals 14 residues. Germline CDR1 MDHEN, CDR2 SYDVKM. After removal of 7 bases from V and 6 bases from J, the junction contained 9 bases not matched to a gene. As DNA, the CDR3 is TGTGCCAGCACCTTAGACAGGGCGACTCAGCCCCAGCATTTT. It is translated as CASTLDRATQPQHF.

The chain couples TRBV29-1 to TRBJ2-1; 9 bases align to TRBD2. The junction had 8 bases not matched to a gene; V was cut back by 2 bases and J by 3 bases. The CDR3 runs 16 residues. The germline V gene encodes CDR1 SQVTM and CDR2 ANQGSEA. The CDR3 bases are TGCAGCGTTGAAAATGGCCTAGCGGGGAACTACAATGAGCAGTTCTTC. It specifies CSVENGLAGNYNEQFF.

The J gene is TRBJ2-7, the V gene TRBV30; D possibly corresponds to TRBD2 (6 bases). Germline CDR1 reads GTSNPN; CDR2 reads SVGIG (reference sequence). The germline V and J ends were trimmed by 4 bases and 6 bases, with 19 bases remaining between them. The CDR3 extends over 14 amino acids. CDR3 loop: CAWNPGEHGLEQYF. CDR3 DNA: TGTGCCTGGAACCCGGGGGAGCATGGGCTCGAGCAGTACTTC.

This clone was detected only a few times. The chain employs TRBV6-5 and TRBJ1-4; 11 bases match TRBD1. Germline V gene sequence: CDR1 MNHEY, CDR2 SVGAGI. This CDR3 has 15 residues. V shed 6 bases, J shed 4 bases, and the junction held 4 bases outside the gene matches. CDR3 amino acids: CASRSGTGGNEKLFF. Here the CDR3 DNA reads TGTGCCAGCAGAAGCGGGACAGGGGGTAATGAAAAACTGTTTTTT.

The chain carries TRBV27 and TRBJ2-2; D might be TRBD1 (6 bases). V dropped 6 bases and J dropped 4 bases, with 15 bases sitting between them. The CDR3 covers 15 residues. Germline V gene sequence: CDR1 MNHEY, CDR2 SMNVEV (reference sequence). The CDR3 reads CASSRTGGRTGELFF. The CDR3, as DNA: TGTGCCAGCAGCCGGACTGGGGGCCGCACCGGGGAGCTGTTTTTT.

The chain is built from TRBV27 and TRBJ1-1; a possible D gene is TRBD1 (5 bases). Germline V CDR1 and CDR2: MNHEY, SMNVEV (reference sequence). V was trimmed by 6 bases and J by 0 bases, leaving 8 bases between them. CDR3 length: 13 amino acids. CDR3 amino acids: CASRQQVNTEAFF. CDR3 nucleotide sequence: TGTGCCAGCAGGCAACAGGTGAACACTGAAGCTTTCTTT.